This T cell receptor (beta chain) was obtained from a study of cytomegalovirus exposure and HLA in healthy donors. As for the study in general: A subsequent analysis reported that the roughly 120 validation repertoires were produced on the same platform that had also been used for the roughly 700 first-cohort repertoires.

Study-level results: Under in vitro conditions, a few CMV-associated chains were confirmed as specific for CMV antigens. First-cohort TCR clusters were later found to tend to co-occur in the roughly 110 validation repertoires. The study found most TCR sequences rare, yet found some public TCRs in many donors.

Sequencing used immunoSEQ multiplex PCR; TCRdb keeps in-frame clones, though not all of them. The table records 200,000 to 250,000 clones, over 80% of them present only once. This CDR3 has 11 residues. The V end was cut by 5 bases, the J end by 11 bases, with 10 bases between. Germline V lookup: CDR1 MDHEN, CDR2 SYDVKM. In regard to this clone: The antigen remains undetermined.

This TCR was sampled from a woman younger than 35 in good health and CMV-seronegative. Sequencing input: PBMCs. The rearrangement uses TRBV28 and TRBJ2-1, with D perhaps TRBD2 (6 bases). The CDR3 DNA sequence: TGTGCCAGCAGTCCCGGGGGAAAGCAGTTCTTC. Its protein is CASSPGGKQFF. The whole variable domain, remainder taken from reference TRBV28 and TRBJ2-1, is DVKVTQSSRYLVKRTGEKVFLECVQDMDHENMFWYRQDPGLGLRLIYFSYDVKMKEKGDIPEGYSVSREKKERFSLILESASTNQTSMYLCASSPGGKQFFGPGTRLTVL.